The clone carrying this T cell receptor (beta chain) was counted between two and nine times. The antigen is unknown. These data come from a study of beta chain features in type 1 diabetes. Study-wide results and caveats: Type 1 diabetes patients had moderately but significantly shorter TCRB CDR3s in all four CD4+ subsets. A PCR bias possibly favoring shorter templates would apply equally to patients and controls.

Reverse transcribing all isolated RNA meant expressed TCRB transcripts were sequenced. Using immunoSEQ multiplex PCR, the repertoire was profiled, and TCRdb retains in-frame clones only, with some absent. The data show roughly 140,000 clones, roughly 7.2% seen once. There was one heparinised blood draw per donor, averaging approximately 120 mL. Germline-derived CDR1 and CDR2 are SGHTA and FQGTGA. The V end lost 4 bases, the J end lost 5 bases, and 14 bases lay between the germline ends. The CDR3 consists of 14 residues. This chain links TRBV7-3 with TRBJ2-5; weak D call: TRBD1 (8 bases). The sample comprised central memory CD4+ T cells from blood. The TCR sequence derives from a woman between 25 and 40 years old in good health. The CDR3 is CASSYGQGGETQYF. In DNA form, the CDR3 reads TGTGCCAGCAGCTACGGACAGGGAGGGGAGACCCAGTACTTC.